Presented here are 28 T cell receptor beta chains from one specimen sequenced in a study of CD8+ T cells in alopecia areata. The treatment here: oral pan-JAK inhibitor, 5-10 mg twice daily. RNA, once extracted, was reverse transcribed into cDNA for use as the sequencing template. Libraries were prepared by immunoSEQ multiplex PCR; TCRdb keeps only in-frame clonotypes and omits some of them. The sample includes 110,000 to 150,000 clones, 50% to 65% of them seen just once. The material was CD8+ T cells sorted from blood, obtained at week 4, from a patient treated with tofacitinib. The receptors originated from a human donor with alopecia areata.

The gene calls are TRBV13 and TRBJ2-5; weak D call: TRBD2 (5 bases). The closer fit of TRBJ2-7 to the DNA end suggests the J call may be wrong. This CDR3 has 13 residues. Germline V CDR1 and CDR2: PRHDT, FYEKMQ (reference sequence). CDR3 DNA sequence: TGTGCCAGCAGCCCCGAGGGTACCTACGAGCAGTACTTC. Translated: CASSPEGTYEQYF.

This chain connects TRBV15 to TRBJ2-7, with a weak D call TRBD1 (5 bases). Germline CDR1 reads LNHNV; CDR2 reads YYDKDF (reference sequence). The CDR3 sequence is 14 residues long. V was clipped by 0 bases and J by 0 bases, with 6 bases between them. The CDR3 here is CATSREDTSYEQYF. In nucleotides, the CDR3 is TGTGCCACCAGCAGAGAGGACACCTCCTACGAGCAGTACTTC.

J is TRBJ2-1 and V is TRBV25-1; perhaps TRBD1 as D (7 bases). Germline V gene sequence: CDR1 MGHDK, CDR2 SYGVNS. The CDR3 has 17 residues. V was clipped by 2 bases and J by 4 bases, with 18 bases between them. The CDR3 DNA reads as TGTGCCAGCAGTGAACCCAGGCAGGGGGGCATGTACAATGAGCAGTTCTTC. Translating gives CASSEPRQGGMYNEQFF.

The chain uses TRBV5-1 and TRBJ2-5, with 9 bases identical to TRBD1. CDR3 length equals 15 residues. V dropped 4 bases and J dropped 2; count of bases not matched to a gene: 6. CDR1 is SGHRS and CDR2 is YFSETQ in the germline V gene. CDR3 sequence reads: CASSPWDRAQETQYF. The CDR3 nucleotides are TGCGCCAGCAGCCCCTGGGACAGGGCACAAGAGACCCAGTACTTC.

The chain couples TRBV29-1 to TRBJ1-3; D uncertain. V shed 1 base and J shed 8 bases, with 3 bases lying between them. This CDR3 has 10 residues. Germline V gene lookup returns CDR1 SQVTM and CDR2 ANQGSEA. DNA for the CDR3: TGCAGCGTTGAAGGGGACACCATATATTTT. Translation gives CSVEGDTIYF.

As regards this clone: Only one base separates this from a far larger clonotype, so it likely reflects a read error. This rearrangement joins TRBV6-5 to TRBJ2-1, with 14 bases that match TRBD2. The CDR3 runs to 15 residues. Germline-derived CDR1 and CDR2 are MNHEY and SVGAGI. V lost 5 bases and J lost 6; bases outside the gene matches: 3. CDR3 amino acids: CASSATSGGANEQFF. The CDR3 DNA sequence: TGTGCCAGCAGTGCGACTAGCGGGGGGGCCAATGAGCAGTTCTTC.

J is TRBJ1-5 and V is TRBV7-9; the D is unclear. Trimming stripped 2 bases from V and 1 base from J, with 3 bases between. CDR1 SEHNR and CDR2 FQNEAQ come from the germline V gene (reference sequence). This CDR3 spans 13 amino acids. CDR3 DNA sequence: TGTGCCAGCAGCTTACAAAGCAATCAGCCCCAGCATTTT. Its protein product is CASSLQSNQPQHF.

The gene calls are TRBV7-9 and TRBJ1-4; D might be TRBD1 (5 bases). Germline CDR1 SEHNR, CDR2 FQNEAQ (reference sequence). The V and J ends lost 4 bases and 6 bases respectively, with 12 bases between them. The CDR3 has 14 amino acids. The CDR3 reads CASSSGRDDEKLFF. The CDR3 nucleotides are TGTGCCAGCAGCTCGGGCAGGGATGATGAAAAACTGTTTTTT.

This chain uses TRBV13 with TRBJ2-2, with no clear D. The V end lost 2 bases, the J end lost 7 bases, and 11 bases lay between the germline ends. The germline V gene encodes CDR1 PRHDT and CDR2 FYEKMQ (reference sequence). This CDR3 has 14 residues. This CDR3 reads CASSLSRTDGELFF. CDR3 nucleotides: TGTGCCAGCAGCTTAAGCAGAACCGACGGGGAGCTGTTTTTT. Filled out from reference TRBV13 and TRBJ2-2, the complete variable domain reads AAGVIQSPRHLIKEKRETATLKCYPIPRHDTVYWYQQGPGQDPQFLISFYEKMQSDKGSIPDRFSAQQFSDYHSELNMSSLELGDSALYFCASSLSRTDGELFFGEGSRLTVL.

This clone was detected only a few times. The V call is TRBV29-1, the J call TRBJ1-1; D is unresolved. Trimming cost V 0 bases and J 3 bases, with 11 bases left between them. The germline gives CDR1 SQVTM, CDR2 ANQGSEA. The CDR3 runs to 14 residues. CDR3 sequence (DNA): TGCAGCGTTGAAGATCACATCAGGCACACTGAAGCTTTCTTT. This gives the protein CSVEDHIRHTEAFF.

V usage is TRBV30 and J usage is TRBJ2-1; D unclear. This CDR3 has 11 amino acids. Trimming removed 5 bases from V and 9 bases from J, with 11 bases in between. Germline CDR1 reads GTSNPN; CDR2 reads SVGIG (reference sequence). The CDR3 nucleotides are TGTGCCTGGCAAGACGTCGGTGAGCAGTTCTTC. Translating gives CAWQDVGEQFF.

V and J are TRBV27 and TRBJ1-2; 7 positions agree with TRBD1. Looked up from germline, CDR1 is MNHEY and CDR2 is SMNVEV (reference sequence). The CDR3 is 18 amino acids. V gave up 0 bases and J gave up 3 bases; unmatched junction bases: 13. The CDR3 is CASSLSLAGGISDYGYTF. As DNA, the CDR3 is TGTGCCAGCAGTTTATCCTTGGCAGGGGGGATAAGCGACTATGGCTACACCTTC.

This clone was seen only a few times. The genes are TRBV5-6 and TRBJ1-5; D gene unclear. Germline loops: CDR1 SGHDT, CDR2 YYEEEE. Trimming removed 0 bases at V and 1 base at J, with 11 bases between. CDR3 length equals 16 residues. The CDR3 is CASSLGGSWSNQPQHF. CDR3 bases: TGTGCCAGCAGCTTGGGTGGGAGTTGGAGCAATCAGCCCCAGCATTTT. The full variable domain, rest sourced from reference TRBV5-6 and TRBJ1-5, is DAGVTQSPTHLIKTRGQQVTLRCSPKSGHDTVSWYQQALGQGPQFIFQYYEEEERQRGNFPDRFSGHQFPNYSSELNVNALLLGDSALYLCASSLGGSWSNQPQHFGDGTRLSIL.

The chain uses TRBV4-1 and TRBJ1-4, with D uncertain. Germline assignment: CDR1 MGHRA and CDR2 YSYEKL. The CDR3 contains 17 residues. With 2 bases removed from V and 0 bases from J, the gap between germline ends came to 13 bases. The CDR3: CASSQRRAGATNEKLFF. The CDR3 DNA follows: TGCGCCAGCAGCCAACGGCGGGCAGGAGCAACTAATGAAAAACTGTTTTTT.

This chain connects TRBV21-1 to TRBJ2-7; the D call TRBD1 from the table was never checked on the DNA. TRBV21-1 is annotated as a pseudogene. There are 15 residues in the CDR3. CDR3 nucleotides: TGTGCCAGCAGCAAAGAAGGGACACGCAAGGGCGAGCAGTACTTC. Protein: CASSKEGTRKGEQYF.

The CDR3 DNA reads TGTGCCTGGAGTGTGGTAATGAACACTGAAGCTTTCTTT. This gives the protein CAWSVVMNTEAFF. The genes are TRBV30 and TRBJ1-1; no definite D call. Germline loops: CDR1 GTSNPN, CDR2 SVGIG (reference sequence). V was shortened by 0 bases and J by 0 bases, with 5 bases between the two germline ends. CDR3 length: 13 amino acids.

The CDR3 loop is CASSSRQGLIGELFF. CDR3 nucleotide sequence: TGTGCCAGCAGCTCCCGACAGGGGTTAATCGGGGAGCTGTTTTTT. V and J are TRBV7-6 and TRBJ2-2; 8 bases match TRBD1. V was clipped by 4 bases and J by 7 bases; unmatched bases: 8. This CDR3 comprises 15 residues. Germline lookup yields CDR1 SGHVS and CDR2 FNYEAQ.

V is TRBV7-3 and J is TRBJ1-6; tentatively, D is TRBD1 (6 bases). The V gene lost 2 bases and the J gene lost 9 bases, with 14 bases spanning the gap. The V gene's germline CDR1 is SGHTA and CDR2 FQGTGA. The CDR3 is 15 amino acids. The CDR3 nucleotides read TGTGCCAGCAGCTTAGCAGGGGCTAGAGGTTCACCCCTCCACTTT. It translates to CASSLAGARGSPLHF.

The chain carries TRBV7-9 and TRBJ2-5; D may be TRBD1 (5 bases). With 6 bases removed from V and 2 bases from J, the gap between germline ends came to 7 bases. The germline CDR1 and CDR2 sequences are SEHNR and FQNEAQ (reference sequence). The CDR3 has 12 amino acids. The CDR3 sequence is CASRTEQETQYF. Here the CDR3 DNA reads TGTGCCAGCAGGACAGAACAAGAGACCCAGTACTTC.

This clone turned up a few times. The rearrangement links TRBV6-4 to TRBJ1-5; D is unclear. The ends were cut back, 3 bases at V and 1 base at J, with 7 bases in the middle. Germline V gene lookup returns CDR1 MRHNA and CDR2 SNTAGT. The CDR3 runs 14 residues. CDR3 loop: CASSEYFSNQPQHF. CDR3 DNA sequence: TGTGCCAGCAGTGAGTACTTCAGCAATCAGCCCCAGCATTTT.

The CDR3 DNA reads TGTGCCAGCAGTGCGTCAGGGTCGGGCTACACCTTC. It is translated as CASSASGSGYTF. This chain joins TRBV25-1 and TRBJ1-2; TRBD1 is a possible D gene (5 bases). The CDR3 length is 12 residues. The V and J ends lost 4 bases and 8 bases respectively, with 11 bases between them. Looked up from germline, CDR1 is MGHDK and CDR2 is SYGVNS.

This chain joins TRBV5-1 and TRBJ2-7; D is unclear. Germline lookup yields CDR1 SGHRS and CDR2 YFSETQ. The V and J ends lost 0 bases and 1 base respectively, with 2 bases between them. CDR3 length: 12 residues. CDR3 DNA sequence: TGCGCCAGCAGCTTGGAATCCTACGAGCAGTACTTC. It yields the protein CASSLESYEQYF.

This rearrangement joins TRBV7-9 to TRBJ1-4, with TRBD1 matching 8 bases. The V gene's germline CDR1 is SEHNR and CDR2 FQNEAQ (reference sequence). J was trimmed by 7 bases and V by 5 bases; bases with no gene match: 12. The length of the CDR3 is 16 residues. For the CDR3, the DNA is TGTGCCAGCAGCATCTACAGGGGGAGAAGTGGTGAAAAACTGTTTTTT. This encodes CASSIYRGRSGEKLFF.

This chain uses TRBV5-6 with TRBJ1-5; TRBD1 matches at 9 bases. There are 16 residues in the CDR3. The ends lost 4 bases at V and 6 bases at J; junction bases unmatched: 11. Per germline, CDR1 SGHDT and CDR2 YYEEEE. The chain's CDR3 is CASSQRPGQGGQPQHF. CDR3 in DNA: TGTGCCAGCAGCCAACGACCGGGACAGGGAGGTCAGCCCCAGCATTTT.

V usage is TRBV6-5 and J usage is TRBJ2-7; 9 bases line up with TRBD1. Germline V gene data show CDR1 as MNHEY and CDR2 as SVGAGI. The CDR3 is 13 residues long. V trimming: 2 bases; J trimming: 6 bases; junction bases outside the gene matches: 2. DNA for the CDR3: TGTGCCAGCAGTTACCCGACAGGGGGCGAGCAGTACTTC. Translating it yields CASSYPTGGEQYF.

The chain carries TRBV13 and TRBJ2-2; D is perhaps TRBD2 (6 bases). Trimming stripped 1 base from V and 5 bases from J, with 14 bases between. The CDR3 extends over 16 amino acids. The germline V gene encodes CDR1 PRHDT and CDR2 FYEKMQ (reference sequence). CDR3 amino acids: CASSLARWGETGELFF. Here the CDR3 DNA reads TGTGCCAGCAGCTTAGCCCGATGGGGGGAAACCGGGGAGCTGTTTTTT.

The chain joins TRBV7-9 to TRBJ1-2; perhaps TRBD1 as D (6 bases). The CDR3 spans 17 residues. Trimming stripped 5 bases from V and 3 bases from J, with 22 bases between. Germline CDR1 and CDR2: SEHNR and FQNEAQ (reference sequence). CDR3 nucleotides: TGTGCCAGCAGCACCCTCGGGTGGACGGGGGCCGACTATGGCTACACCTTC. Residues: CASSTLGWTGADYGYTF. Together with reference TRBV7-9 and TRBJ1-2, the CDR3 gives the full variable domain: DTGVSQNPRHKITKRGQNVTFRCDPISEHNRLYWYRQTLGQGPEFLTYFQNEAQLEKSRLLSDRFSAERPKGSFSTLEIQRTEQGDSAMYLCASSTLGWTGADYGYTFGSGTRLTVV.

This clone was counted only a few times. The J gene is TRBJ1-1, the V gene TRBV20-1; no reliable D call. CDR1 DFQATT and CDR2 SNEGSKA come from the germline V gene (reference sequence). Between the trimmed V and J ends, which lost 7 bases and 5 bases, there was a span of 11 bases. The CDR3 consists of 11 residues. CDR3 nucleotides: TGCAGTGGATTCGAGGGAACTGAAGCTTTCTTT. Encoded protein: CSGFEGTEAFF.